This T cell receptor (beta chain) was recorded in a study of T cells after yellow fever vaccination. This clonotype was detected many times. TCR cDNA, made by 5'RACE template switching, carried an added universal primer site and UMIs. TCRdb re-derived calls from the 5' RACE reads in MiXCR, one entry per CDR3 protein. Of over 120,000 distinct CDR3 sequences in the sample, just over 6.5% were seen once. Deletions cut 0 bases from V and 3 bases from J, with 9 bases between. From germline, CDR1 is SGHRS and CDR2 YFSETQ. The CDR3 consists of 14 residues. This receptor was identified in a man aged 25-40 years who received the YFV17D yellow fever vaccine. This specimen was CD4+ T cells sorted from PBMCs, taken 10 days after the yellow fever booster vaccination. The chain combines TRBV5-1 with TRBJ2-5, with D possibly matching TRBD2 (6 bases). The CDR3 loop reads CASSLEGRKETQYF. In nucleotides, the CDR3 is TGCGCCAGCAGCTTGGAAGGGAGGAAAGAGACCCAGTACTTC.